This T cell receptor (beta chain) was observed in a study of early T cells in non-severe SARS-CoV-2 infection. For the study at large: Alpha and beta chains were unpaired, from unsorted whole-blood bulk RNA.

Trimming cost V 6 bases and J 5 bases, with 17 bases left between them. The CDR3 runs to 14 residues. CDR1 is DFQATT and CDR2 is SNEGSKA in the germline V gene (reference sequence). TCRdb reanalysed the 5' RACE reads using MiXCR and keeps one entry per CDR3 protein. This table holds 65,000 to 70,000 distinct CDR3 sequences, approximately 10% found once. Sequencing used whole blood. The clonotype originates from an adult who was a healthcare worker with PCR-confirmed SARS-CoV-2 infection or an uninfected control (not recorded which). The J gene is TRBJ2-1, the V gene TRBV20-1; D unresolved. CDR3 loop: CSALKTGVDNEQFF. The CDR3 region has the DNA TGCAGTGCGTTAAAGACTGGGGTAGACAATGAGCAGTTCTTC.